The source of this T cell receptor (beta chain) is a study of T-cell memory formation after mild COVID-19. MiXCR, run by TCRdb on the 5' RACE reads, gives a single entry per CDR3 protein. This sample has 400,000 or so distinct CDR3 sequences, with roughly 20% found just once. On this clonotype itself: Its antigen is undetermined.

Study outcomes and limitations: Mainly in CM and EM were contracting CD4+ clones; CD8+ were in EMRA. Some responding clones appeared in pre-infection memory, suggesting cross-reactive memory joined. Day 37-peaking second-wave clones had unconfirmed SARS-CoV-2 specificity.

Sequencing was performed on PBMCs or a T cell subset sorted from them (not recorded which). This clonotype was obtained from an adult woman who had mild COVID-19 (a few samples of this study predate the infection). Cell type and time point are not known.

CDR3 region: CASRGRDVRETQYF. CDR3 DNA sequence: TGTGCCAGCAGAGGCAGGGACGTGCGGGAGACCCAGTACTTC. The V call is TRBV21-1, the J call TRBJ2-5; TRBD2, the D gene given by the table, was not confirmed from the DNA. TRBV21-1 is reported as a pseudogene. The CDR3 loop spans 14 amino acids.